Listed below are T cell receptor beta chains from one sample, sequenced in a study of shared clonotypes between healthy human individuals. Sequenced by immunoSEQ multiplex PCR; TCRdb stores in-frame clones only, minus some. The repertoire holds more than 450,000 clones, with roughly 78% as singletons. The sample consisted of PBMCs. Source of these receptors: a woman aged 40 to 49 in good health. Some clones in this sample may be carry-over from other donors' samples. Each CDR3 is given without its conserved first and last residue.

cdr3_aa v_call
ASSTIGSGDTEAF TRBV28
RVQGSYEQY TRBV20-1
ASSQGQGLAGEQF TRBV4-2
ASSLTRNTGELF TRBV7-3
ASSMGDRYNQPQH TRBV19
AISETQQGAGEKLF TRBV10-3
ASSWTGFSLIYNEQF TRBV5-1
ASSQSGTGVEKLF TRBV4-1
ASSFTGDAWDEQY TRBV7-9
ASSYSWQDLEKLF TRBV6-5
ASSLRDRAYEQY TRBV7-9
ASSSDRGITEAF TRBV7-3
ASSLERKTEAF TRBV4-2
ASSPRDRAHEQY TRBV18
ASSLQETQY TRBV7-2
ATGLGTDTQY TRBV5-4
ASSPRQGTYGYT TRBV13
ASSLVGTGVYYGYT TRBV7-2
ASSLGQQGHTGEPF TRBV11-2
ASRENPGTGGYT TRBV6-1
ASSLSGSGGYNEQF TRBV5-1
ASSLAGTGSNTIY TRBV5-4
ASSLGGPALDTQY TRBV5-1
ASSPAPSGGVDTQY TRBV18
ASSSISKGGEQF TRBV27
ASRLRGQGSYEQY TRBV27
ASSYGVGRETQY TRBV6-5
ASSVVQGEVSEQF TRBV9
ASSMYGTGYTEAF TRBV19
ASSLVVAGPDYEQY TRBV7-9
ASSQDWTDTQY TRBV4-3
ASSHPWFQETQY TRBV6-4
ASSVSGAPGQPQH TRBV7-9
ASSSSPTGNTEAF TRBV5-1
ASSNGGANTEAF TRBV7-9
ASSPLGVYEQY TRBV14
ASSSVSHTGELF TRBV7-8
ASSLRQTMNTEAF TRBV19
ASSPRQGNTEAF TRBV7-2
ASSYTSVGGNEQF TRBV5-1
ASTQGGTNQPQH TRBV28
ASSLWTGYGYT TRBV27
ASSSLVQETQY TRBV27
ASRNGTSATYEQY TRBV5-1
ASSPGLAGGLSYEQY TRBV5-1
ASSLLAGSTDTQY TRBV11-3
ASSLGDRTGYT TRBV28
ASSVVTDTQY TRBV9
SVVPGGYTDTQY TRBV29-1
ASSSDRWSDTQY TRBV7-7
ASRPFSGILYEQY TRBV2
ASSLVTSGPTDTQY TRBV5-5
ASSVATGASVIGELF TRBV9
ASSYLNPGQGAREQY TRBV27